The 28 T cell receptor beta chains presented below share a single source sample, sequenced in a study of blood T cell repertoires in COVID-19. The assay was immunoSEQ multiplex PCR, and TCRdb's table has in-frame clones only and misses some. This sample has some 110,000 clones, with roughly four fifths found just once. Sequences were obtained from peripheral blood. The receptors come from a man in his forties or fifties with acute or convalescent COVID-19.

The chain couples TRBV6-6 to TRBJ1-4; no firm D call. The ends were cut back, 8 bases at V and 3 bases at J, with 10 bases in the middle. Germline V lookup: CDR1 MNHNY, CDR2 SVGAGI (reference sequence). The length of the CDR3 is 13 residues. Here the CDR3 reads CASSRAANEKLFF. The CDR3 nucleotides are TGTGCCAGCTCGCGGGCGGCTAATGAAAAACTGTTTTTT.

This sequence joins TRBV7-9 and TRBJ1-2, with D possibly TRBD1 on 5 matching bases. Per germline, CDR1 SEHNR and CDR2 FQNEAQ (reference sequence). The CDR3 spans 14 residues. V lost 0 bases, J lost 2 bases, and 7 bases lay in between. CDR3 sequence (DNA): TGTGCCAGCAGCTTAGCAGGGGCAAACTATGGCTACACCTTC. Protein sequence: CASSLAGANYGYTF.

CDR3 loop: CATSDGLEGARGETQYF. CDR3 nucleotide sequence: TGTGCCACCAGTGATGGGTTGGAGGGGGCGCGCGGGGAGACCCAGTACTTC. The rearrangement joins TRBV24-1 to TRBJ2-5, with a possible D match to TRBD1 (7 bases). CDR3 length equals 17 residues. V was shortened by 3 bases and J by 5 bases, with 21 bases between the two germline ends. The V gene's germline CDR1 is KGHDR and CDR2 SFDVKD.

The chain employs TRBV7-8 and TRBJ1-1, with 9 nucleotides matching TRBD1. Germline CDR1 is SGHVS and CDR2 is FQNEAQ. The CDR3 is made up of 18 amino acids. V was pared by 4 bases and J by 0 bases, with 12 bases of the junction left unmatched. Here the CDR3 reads CASSSREGQGALNTEAFF. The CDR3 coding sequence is TGTGCCAGCAGCTCCAGGGAGGGACAGGGAGCTTTGAACACTGAAGCTTTCTTT.

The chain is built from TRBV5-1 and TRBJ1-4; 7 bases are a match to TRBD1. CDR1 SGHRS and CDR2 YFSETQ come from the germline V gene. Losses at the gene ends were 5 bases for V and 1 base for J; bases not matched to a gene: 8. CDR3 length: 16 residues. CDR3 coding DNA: TGCGCCAGCAGACCCGGACAGGCGGAAACTAATGAAAAACTGTTTTTT. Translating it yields CASRPGQAETNEKLFF.

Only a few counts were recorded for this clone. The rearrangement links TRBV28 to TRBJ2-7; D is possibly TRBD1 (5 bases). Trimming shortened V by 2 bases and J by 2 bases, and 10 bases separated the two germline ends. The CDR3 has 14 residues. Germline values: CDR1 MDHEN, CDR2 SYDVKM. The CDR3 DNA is TGTGCCAGCAGTTTACCGCTACAGGCCTACGAGCAGTACTTC. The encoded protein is CASSLPLQAYEQYF.

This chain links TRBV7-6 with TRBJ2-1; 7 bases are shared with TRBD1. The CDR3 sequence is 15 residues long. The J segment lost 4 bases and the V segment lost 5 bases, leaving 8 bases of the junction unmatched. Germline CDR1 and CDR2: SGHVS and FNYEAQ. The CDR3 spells CASSPAGTAYNEQFF. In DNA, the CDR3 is TGTGCCAGCAGCCCTGCCGGGACAGCGTACAATGAGCAGTTCTTC.

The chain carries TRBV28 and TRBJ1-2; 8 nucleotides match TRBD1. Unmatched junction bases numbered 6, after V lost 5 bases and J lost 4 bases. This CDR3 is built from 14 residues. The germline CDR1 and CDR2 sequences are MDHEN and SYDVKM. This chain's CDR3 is CASSLGDRTYGYTF. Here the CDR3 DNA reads TGTGCCAGCAGTCTCGGGGACAGGACCTATGGCTACACCTTC.

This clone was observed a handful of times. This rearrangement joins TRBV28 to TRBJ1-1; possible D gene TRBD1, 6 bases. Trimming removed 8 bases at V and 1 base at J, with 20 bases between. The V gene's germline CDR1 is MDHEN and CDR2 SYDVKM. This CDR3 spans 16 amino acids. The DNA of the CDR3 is TGTGCCAGCCAGACTCTTAACGGGGGGGCGAACACTGAAGCTTTCTTT. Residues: CASQTLNGGANTEAFF.

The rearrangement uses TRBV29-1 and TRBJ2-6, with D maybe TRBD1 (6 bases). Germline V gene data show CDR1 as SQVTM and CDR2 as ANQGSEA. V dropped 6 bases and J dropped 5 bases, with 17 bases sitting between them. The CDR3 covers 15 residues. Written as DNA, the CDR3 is TGCAGCGTAGCCGGGACGAGGGGGTGGGCCAACGTCCTGACTTTC. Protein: CSVAGTRGWANVLTF.

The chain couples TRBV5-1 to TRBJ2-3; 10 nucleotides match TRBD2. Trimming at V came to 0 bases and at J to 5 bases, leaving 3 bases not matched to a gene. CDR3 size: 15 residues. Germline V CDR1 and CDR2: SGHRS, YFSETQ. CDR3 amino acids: CASSLGASGGDTQYF. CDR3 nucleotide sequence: TGCGCCAGCAGCTTGGGGGCTAGCGGGGGAGATACGCAGTATTTT.

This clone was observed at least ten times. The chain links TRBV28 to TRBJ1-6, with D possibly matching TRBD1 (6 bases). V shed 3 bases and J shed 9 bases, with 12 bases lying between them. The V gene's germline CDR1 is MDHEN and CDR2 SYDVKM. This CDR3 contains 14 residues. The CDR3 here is CASSFTGRVSPLHF. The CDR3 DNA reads TGTGCCAGCAGTTTTACAGGGCGCGTTTCACCCCTCCACTTT.

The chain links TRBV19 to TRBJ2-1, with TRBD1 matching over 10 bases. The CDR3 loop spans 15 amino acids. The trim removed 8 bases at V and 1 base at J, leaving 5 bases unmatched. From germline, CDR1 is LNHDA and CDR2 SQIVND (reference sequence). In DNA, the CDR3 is TGTGCCAGTGGGACAGGGGATGGTTCCTACAATGAGCAGTTCTTC. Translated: CASGTGDGSYNEQFF.

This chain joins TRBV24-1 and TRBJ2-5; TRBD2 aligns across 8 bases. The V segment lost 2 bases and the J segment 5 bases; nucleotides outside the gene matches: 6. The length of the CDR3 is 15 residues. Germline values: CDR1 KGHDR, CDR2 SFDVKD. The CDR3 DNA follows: TGTGCCACCAGTGATTGGGTCGGGGGGGTGGAGACCCAGTACTTC. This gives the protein CATSDWVGGVETQYF.

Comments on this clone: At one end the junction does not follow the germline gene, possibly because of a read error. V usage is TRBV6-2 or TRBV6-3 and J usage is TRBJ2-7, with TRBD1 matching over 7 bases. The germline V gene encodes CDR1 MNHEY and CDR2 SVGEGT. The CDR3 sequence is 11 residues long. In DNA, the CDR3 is TGTGCCAGCAGCGACAGGGACGAGAAGTACTTC. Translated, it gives CASSDRDEKYF.

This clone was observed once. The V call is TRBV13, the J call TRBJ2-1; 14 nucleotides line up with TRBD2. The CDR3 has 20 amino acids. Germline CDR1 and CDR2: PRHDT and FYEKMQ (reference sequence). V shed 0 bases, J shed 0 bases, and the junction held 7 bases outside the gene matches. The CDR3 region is CASSLGGLAGGFSSYNEQFF. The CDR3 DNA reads TGTGCCAGCAGCTTAGGAGGACTAGCGGGGGGTTTTTCCTCCTACAATGAGCAGTTCTTC. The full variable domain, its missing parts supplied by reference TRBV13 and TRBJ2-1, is AAGVIQSPRHLIKEKRETATLKCYPIPRHDTVYWYQQGPGQDPQFLISFYEKMQSDKGSIPDRFSAQQFSDYHSELNMSSLELGDSALYFCASSLGGLAGGFSSYNEQFFGPGTRLTVL.

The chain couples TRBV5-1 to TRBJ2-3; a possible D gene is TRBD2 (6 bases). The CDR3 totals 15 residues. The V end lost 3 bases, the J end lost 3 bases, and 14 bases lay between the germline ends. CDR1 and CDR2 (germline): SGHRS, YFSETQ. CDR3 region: CASSSTGGPTDTQYF. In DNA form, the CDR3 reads TGCGCCAGCAGCTCCACCGGAGGGCCGACAGATACGCAGTATTTT. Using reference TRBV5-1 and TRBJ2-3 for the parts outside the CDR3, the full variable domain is KAGVTQTPRYLIKTRGQQVTLSCSPISGHRSVSWYQQTPGQGLQFLFEYFSETQRNKGNFPGRFSGRQFSNSRSEMNVSTLELGDSALYLCASSSTGGPTDTQYFGPGTRLTVL.

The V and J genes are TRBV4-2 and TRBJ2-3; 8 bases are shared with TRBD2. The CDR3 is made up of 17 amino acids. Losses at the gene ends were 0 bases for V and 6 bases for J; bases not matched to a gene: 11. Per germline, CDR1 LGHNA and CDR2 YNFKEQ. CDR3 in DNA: TGTGCCAGCAGCCAAGATCGTGCTAGCGGGTTGCGGGATACGCAGTATTTT. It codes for CASSQDRASGLRDTQYF.

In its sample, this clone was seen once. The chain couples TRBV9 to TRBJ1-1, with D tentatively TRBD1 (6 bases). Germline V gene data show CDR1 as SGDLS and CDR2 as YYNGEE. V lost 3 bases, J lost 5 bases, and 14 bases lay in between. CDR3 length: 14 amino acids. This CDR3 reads CASSAYNRATEAFF. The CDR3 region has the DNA TGTGCCAGCAGCGCATATAACAGGGCTACTGAAGCTTTCTTT.

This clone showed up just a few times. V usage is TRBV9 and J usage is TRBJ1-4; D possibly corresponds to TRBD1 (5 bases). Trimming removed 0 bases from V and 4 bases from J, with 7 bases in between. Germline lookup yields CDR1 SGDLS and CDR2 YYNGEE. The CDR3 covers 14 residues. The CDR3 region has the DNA TGTGCCAGCAGCGTAGGGGGCAATAATGAAAAACTGTTTTTT. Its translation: CASSVGGNNEKLFF.

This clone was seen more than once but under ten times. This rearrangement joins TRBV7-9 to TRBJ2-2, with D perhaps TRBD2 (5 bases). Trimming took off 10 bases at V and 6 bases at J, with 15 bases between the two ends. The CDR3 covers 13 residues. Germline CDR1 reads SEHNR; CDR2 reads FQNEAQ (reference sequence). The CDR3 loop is CANGSPDSGELFF. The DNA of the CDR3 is TGTGCCAACGGATCCCCGGACTCCGGGGAGCTGTTTTTT.

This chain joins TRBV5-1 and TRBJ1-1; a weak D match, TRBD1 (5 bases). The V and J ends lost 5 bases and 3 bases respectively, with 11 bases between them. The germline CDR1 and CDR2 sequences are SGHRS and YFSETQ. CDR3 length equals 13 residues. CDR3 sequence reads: CASRGAPDTEAFF. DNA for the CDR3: TGCGCCAGCAGAGGGGCGCCGGACACTGAAGCTTTCTTT.

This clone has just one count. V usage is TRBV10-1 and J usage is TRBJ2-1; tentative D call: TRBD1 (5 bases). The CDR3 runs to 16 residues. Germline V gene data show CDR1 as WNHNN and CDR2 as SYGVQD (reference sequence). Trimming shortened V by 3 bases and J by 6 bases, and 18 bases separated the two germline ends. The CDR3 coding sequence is TGCGCCAGCAGTGAAATGAGGACAAGCACTGGCAATGAGCAGTTCTTC. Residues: CASSEMRTSTGNEQFF.

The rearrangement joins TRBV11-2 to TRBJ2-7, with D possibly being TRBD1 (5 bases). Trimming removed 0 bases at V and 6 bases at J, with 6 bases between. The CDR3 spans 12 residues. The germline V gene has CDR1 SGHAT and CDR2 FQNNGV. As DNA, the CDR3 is TGTGCCAGCAGCTTAGAAACAGGCGAGCAGTACTTC. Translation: CASSLETGEQYF.

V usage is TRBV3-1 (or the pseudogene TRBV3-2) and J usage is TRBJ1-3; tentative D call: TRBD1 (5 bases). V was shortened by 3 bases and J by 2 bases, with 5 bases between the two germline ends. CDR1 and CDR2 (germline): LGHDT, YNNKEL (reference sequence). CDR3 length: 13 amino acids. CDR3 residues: CASSQGPGNTIYF. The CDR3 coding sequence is TGTGCCAGCAGCCAGGGGCCTGGAAACACCATATATTTT.

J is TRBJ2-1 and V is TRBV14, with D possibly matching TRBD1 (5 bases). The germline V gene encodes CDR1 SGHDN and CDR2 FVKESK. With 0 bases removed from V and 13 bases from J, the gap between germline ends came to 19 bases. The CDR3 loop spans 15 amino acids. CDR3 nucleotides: TGTGCCAGCAGCCAAGATGAATCTGGGGCACGGTACCAGTTCTTC. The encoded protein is CASSQDESGARYQFF.

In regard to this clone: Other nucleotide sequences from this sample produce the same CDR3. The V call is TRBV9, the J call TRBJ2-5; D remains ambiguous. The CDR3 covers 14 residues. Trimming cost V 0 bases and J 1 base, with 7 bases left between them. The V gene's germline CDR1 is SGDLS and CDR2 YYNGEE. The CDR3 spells CASSVGTSQETQYF. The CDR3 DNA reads TGTGCCAGCAGCGTAGGTACCAGCCAAGAGACCCAGTACTTC.

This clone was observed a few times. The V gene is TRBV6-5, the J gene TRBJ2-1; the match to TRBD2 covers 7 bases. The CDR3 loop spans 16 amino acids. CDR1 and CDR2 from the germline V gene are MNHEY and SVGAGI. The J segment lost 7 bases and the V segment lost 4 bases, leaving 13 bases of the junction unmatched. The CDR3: CASSSTSGTNNNEQFF. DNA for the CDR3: TGTGCCAGCAGTTCCACGTCCGGGACTAATAATAATGAGCAGTTCTTC.